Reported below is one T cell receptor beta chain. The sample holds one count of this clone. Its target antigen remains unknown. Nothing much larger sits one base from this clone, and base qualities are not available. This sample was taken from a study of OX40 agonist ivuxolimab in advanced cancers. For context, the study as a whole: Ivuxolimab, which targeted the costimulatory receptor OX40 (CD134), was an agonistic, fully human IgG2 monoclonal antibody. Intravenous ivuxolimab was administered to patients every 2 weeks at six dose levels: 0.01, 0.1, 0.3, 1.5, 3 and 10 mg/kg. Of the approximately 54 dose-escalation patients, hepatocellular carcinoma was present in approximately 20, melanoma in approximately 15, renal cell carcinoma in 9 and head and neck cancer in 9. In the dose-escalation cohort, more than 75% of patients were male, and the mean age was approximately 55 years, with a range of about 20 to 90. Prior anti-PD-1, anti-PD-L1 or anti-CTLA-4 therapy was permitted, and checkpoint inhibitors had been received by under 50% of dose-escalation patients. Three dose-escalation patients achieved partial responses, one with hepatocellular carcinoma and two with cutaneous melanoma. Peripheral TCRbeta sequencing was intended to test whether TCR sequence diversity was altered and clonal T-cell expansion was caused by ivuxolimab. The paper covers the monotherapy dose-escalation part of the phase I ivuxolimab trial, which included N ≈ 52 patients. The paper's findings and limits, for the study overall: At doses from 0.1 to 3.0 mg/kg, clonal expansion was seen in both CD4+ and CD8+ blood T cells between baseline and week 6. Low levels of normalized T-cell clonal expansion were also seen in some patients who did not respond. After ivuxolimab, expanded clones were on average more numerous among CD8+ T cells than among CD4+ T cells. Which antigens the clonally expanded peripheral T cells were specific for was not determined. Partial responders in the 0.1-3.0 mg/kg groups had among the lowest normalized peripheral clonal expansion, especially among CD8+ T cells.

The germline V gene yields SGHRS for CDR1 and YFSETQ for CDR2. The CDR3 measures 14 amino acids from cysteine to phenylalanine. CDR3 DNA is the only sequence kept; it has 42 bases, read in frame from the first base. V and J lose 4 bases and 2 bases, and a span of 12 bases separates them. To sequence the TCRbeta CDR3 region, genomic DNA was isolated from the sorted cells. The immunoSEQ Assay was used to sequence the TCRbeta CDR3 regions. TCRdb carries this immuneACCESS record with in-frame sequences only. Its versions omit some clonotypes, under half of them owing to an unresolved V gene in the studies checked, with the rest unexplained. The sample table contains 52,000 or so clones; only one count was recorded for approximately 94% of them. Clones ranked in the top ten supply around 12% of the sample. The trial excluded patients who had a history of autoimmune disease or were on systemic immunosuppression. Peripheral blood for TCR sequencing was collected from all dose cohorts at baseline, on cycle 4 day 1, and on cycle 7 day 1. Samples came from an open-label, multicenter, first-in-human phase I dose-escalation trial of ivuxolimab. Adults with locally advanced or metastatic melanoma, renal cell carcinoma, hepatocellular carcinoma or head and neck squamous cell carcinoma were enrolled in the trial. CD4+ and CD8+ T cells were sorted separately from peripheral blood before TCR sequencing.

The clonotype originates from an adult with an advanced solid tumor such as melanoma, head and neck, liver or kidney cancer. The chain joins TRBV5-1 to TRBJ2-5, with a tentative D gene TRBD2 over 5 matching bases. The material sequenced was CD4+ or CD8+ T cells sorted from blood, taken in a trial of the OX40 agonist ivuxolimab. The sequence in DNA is TGCGCCAGCAGCCCTGGACTGGGTCAAGAGACCCAGTACTTC. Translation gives CASSPGLGQETQYF.